The rows below give T cell receptor beta chains drawn from one sample of a study of monozygotic twins with inflammatory bowel disease. TCRdb reprocessed the 5' RACE reads and keeps a single row for each CDR3 protein, giving no DNA. The clone table shows around 97,000 distinct CDR3 sequences, with the ten largest holding approximately 1.8%. Sequences were obtained from blood. These receptors originate from a human donor with ulcerative colitis or Crohn's disease, or a healthy co-twin of an affected twin (not recorded which). Each CDR3 is given with its conserved first and last residue. Fields, in order: CDR3 length, J gene, V gene, CDR3 protein.

cdr3_length: 14
j_call: TRBJ1-6
v_call: TRBV5-1
cdr3_aa: CASSLAGRNSPLHF

cdr3_length: 13
j_call: TRBJ2-7
v_call: TRBV5-1
cdr3_aa: CASSRLDSYEQYF

cdr3_length: 16
j_call: TRBJ2-7
v_call: TRBV5-6
cdr3_aa: CASRTRTGGIWYEQYF

cdr3_length: 14
j_call: TRBJ2-3
v_call: TRBV20-1
cdr3_aa: CSAIRTGVGDTQYF

cdr3_length: 16
j_call: TRBJ2-6
v_call: TRBV5-1
cdr3_aa: CASSLDQISGANVLTF

cdr3_length: 16
j_call: TRBJ2-7
v_call: TRBV28
cdr3_aa: CASSLSAGKSSYEQYF

cdr3_length: 13
j_call: TRBJ2-1
v_call: TRBV20-1
cdr3_aa: CSARSGGYNEQFF

cdr3_length: 20
j_call: TRBJ2-6
v_call: TRBV5-7
cdr3_aa: CASSAMLLAGSLPGANVLTF

cdr3_length: 14
j_call: TRBJ2-7
v_call: TRBV7-2
cdr3_aa: CASSLYYSSYEQYF

cdr3_length: 14
j_call: TRBJ2-3
v_call: TRBV3-1
cdr3_aa: CASSQVRGVSAQYF

cdr3_length: 14
j_call: TRBJ2-7
v_call: TRBV20-1
cdr3_aa: CSAPRSGTHYEQYF

cdr3_length: 16
j_call: TRBJ2-3
v_call: TRBV9
cdr3_aa: CASSVGRGTSADTQYF

cdr3_length: 14
j_call: TRBJ2-1
v_call: TRBV6-5
cdr3_aa: CATLRGSSYNEQFF

cdr3_length: 20
j_call: TRBJ2-3
v_call: TRBV11-2
cdr3_aa: CASSLYVQAGARTNTDTQYF

cdr3_length: 15
j_call: TRBJ1-4
v_call: TRBV7-2
cdr3_aa: CASSSDGATNEKLFF

cdr3_length: 12
j_call: TRBJ2-7
v_call: TRBV20-1
cdr3_aa: CSGTTGAYEQYF

cdr3_length: 14
j_call: TRBJ2-2
v_call: TRBV9
cdr3_aa: CASSGRTDTGELFF

cdr3_length: 17
j_call: TRBJ2-3
v_call: TRBV18
cdr3_aa: CASSPYKTSGKSGTQYF

cdr3_length: 15
j_call: TRBJ2-2
v_call: TRBV4-3
cdr3_aa: CASSQERGNTGELFF

cdr3_length: 14
j_call: TRBJ2-1
v_call: TRBV20-1
cdr3_aa: CSASGRYPYNEQFF

cdr3_length: 14
j_call: TRBJ2-5
v_call: TRBV29-1
cdr3_aa: CSVEEPTDQETQYF

cdr3_length: 13
j_call: TRBJ2-5
v_call: TRBV5-6
cdr3_aa: CASSFSPQETQYF

cdr3_length: 15
j_call: TRBJ2-7
v_call: TRBV4-2
cdr3_aa: CASSQDQGYPYEQYF

cdr3_length: 15
j_call: TRBJ1-3
v_call: TRBV19
cdr3_aa: CASSTTTDRWNTIYF

cdr3_length: 19
j_call: TRBJ1-2
v_call: TRBV6-5
cdr3_aa: CASSYSVGQLGTGRGGYTF

cdr3_length: 14
j_call: TRBJ2-7
v_call: TRBV19
cdr3_aa: CASSIRPDGVEQYF

cdr3_length: 15
j_call: TRBJ2-5
v_call: TRBV7-2
cdr3_aa: CASSLARGREETQYF

cdr3_length: 16
j_call: TRBJ2-6
v_call: TRBV15
cdr3_aa: CATSLRGRSGANVLTF

cdr3_length: 14
j_call: TRBJ2-1
v_call: TRBV29-1
cdr3_aa: CSVRGTGSYNEQFF

cdr3_length: 14
j_call: TRBJ2-1
v_call: TRBV6-1
cdr3_aa: CASSDQTGRNEQFF

cdr3_length: 15
j_call: TRBJ2-5
v_call: TRBV5-1
cdr3_aa: CASSPLAGTQETQYF